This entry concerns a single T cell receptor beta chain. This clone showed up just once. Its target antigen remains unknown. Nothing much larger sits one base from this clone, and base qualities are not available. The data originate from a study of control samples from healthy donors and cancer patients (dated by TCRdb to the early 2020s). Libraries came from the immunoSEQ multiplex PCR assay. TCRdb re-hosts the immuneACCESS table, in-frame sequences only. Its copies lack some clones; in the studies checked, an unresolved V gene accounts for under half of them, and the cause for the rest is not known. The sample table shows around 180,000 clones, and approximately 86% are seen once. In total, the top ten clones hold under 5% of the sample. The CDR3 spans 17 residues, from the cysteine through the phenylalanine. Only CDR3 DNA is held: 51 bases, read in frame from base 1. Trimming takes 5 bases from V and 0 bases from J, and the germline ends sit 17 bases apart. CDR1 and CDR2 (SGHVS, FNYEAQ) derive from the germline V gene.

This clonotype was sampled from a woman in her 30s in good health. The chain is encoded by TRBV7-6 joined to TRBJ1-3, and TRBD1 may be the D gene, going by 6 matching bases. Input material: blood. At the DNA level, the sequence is TGTGCCAGCAGCCCCGAGGGGGTCCCCCTCTCTGGAAACACCATATATTTT. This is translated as CASSPEGVPLSGNTIYF.